This record covers a single T cell receptor (beta chain). This record belongs to a study of blood T cell repertoires in COVID-19. Study background: COVID-19 samples collected from the United States, Italy and Spain covered acute and convalescent phases. Nucleic acid was either cDNA or gDNA, and it came from T cells, B-cell-depleted T cells, or PBMCs.

J was trimmed by 4 bases and V by 5 bases; bases with no gene match: 7. The CDR3 length is 15 residues. The germline V gene encodes CDR1 SGHAT and CDR2 FQNNGV. As processed by the authors: Estimation of nucleated cell counts was performed using reference gene primer amplification. The table came from immunoSEQ multiplex PCR; TCRdb's copy has only in-frame clones and leaves some out. Clone size and V and J calls were adopted from that table, with D and trimming inferred from the DNA. The table includes more than 150,000 clones, 80% to 90% detected once. Sequencing was carried out using peripheral blood. This chain connects TRBV11-2 to TRBJ2-1; 8 bases are a match to TRBD1. The TCR comes from a man aged 55 to 69 with acute or convalescent COVID-19. Here the CDR3 DNA reads TGTGCCAGCAGCCCGCGACAGGGGAGGTACAATGAGCAGTTCTTC. This gives the protein CASSPRQGRYNEQFF.